The rows below give T cell receptor beta chains drawn from one sample of a study of spatial heterogeneity in lung cancer. TCRdb processed the 5' RACE reads anew with MiXCR; each CDR3 protein has one entry. Of more than 75,000 distinct CDR3 sequences listed, less than 20% are singletons. The sample in question was PBMCs, obtained at follow-up. These TCRs come from a male donor with early-stage non-small cell lung cancer. Each CDR3 is given with its conserved first and last residue. Fields, in order: clone size, V gene, D gene, J gene, CDR3 protein, CDR3 DNA. The D gene is left open where the match is weak. Some rows have no size entry. The others give once, few or many, or a class for an expanded clone.

-	TRBV14	-	TRBJ2-1	CASSPATSLNEQFF	TGTGCCAGCAGCCCGGCCACGAGCCTCAATGAGCAGTTCTTC
many	TRBV29-1	-	TRBJ1-4	CSVVGNEKLFF	TGCAGCGTTGTTGGGAATGAAAAACTGTTTTTT
-	TRBV2	TRBD1	TRBJ2-3	CASSEPTGGVQYF	TGTGCCAGCAGTGAACCGACAGGGGGCGTTCAGTATTTT
few	TRBV7-2	-	TRBJ2-5	CASSLVYGETQYF	TGTGCCAGCAGCTTAGTGTATGGGGAGACCCAGTACTTC
-	TRBV14	-	TRBJ1-1	CASSHSSPTQYTEAFF	TGTGCCAGCAGCCATTCCTCCCCGACTCAGTACACTGAAGCTTTCTTT
-	TRBV12-3/TRBV12-4	-	TRBJ1-1	CASSTRGYLQGTEAFF	TGTGCCAGCAGCACGCGGGGATACCTCCAGGGCACTGAAGCTTTCTTT
many	TRBV5-1	TRBD2	TRBJ2-5	CASSFYNSGGETQYF	TGCGCCAGCAGCTTCTATAATAGCGGGGGAGAGACCCAGTACTTC
many	TRBV28	-	TRBJ2-1	CASNPLEYNEQFF	TGTGCCAGCAACCCCCTCGAGTACAATGAGCAGTTCTTC
few	TRBV6-5	-	TRBJ2-3	CASSLVGADTQYF	TGTGCCAGCAGTTTGGTGGGGGCAGATACGCAGTATTTT
-	TRBV7-2	-	TRBJ2-3	CASSLERLGADTQYF	TGTGCCAGCAGCTTAGAGAGACTAGGGGCAGATACGCAGTATTTT
few	TRBV9	-	TRBJ1-6	CASSRNRVAHSPLHF	TGTGCCAGCAGCCGTAACAGGGTTGCGCATTCACCCCTCCACTTT
few	TRBV7-6	-	TRBJ1-1	CASSPVQGGASTEAFF	TGTGCCAGCAGCCCAGTCCAGGGTGGGGCTAGCACTGAAGCTTTCTTT
-	TRBV6-2/TRBV6-3	TRBD1	TRBJ2-5	CASRRQGVQETQYF	TGTGCCAGCAGACGACAGGGAGTTCAAGAGACCCAGTACTTC
-	TRBV24-1	-	TRBJ1-1	CATSANTENTEAFF	TGTGCCACCAGTGCGAACACAGAGAACACTGAAGCTTTCTTT
once	TRBV7-9	-	TRBJ2-1	CASSIIAGYRNEQFF	TGTGCCAGCAGCATAATCGCAGGTTACAGGAATGAGCAGTTCTTC
-	TRBV29-1	TRBD2	TRBJ2-5	CSVGTSGSRAQYF	TGCAGCGTTGGGACTAGCGGGTCGAGGGCCCAGTACTTC
once	TRBV9	-	TRBJ2-1	CASSVGGGNEQFF	TGTGCCAGCAGCGTAGGTGGAGGGAATGAGCAGTTCTTC
-	TRBV20-1	TRBD1	TRBJ2-3	CSARDHRGLDTDTQYF	TGCAGTGCTAGAGACCACAGGGGGCTAGACACAGATACGCAGTATTTT
-	TRBV6-2/TRBV6-3	TRBD1	TRBJ2-1	CASNTGQVNNEQFF	TGTGCCAGCAACACCGGACAGGTGAACAATGAGCAGTTCTTC
few	TRBV5-5	TRBD2	TRBJ2-3	CASSHASGDADTQYF	TGTGCCAGCAGCCATGCTAGCGGGGATGCAGATACGCAGTATTTT
-	TRBV7-2	-	TRBJ1-3	CASSPRTSGSRNTIYF	TGTGCCAGCAGCCCCCGGACCTCTGGATCTAGAAACACCATATATTTT
-	TRBV15	-	TRBJ2-1	CATSRLEGRGRDEQFF	TGTGCCACCAGCAGACTCGAGGGGCGGGGGCGCGATGAGCAGTTCTTC
-	TRBV11-2	TRBD2	TRBJ2-3	CASSPGLAGLDTQYF	TGTGCCAGCAGCCCCGGACTAGCAGGTTTAGATACGCAGTATTTT
-	TRBV2	-	TRBJ1-5	CASRDRGANQPQHF	TGTGCCAGCAGAGACAGAGGAGCAAATCAGCCCCAGCATTTT
few	TRBV2	-	TRBJ2-1	CASSEEGVVPWSDNEQFF	TGTGCCAGCAGTGAAGAGGGTGTGGTCCCTTGGTCGGACAATGAGCAGTTCTTC
-	TRBV12-3/TRBV12-4	-	TRBJ2-1	CASSNVGGGPNEQFF	TGTGCCAGCAGTAATGTGGGCGGAGGGCCCAATGAGCAGTTCTTC
few	TRBV7-2	TRBD1	TRBJ1-5	CASSSTGERQQPQHF	TGTGCCAGCAGCTCTACAGGGGAGCGGCAGCAGCCCCAGCATTTT
few	TRBV20-1	-	TRBJ2-3	CSARVSYNTDTQYF	TGCAGTGCTCGTGTTTCCTACAACACAGATACGCAGTATTTT
many	TRBV20-1	-	TRBJ2-7	CSARQGIGAYEQYF	TGCAGTGCCCGTCAGGGGATTGGGGCCTACGAGCAGTACTTC
-	TRBV7-2	-	TRBJ1-5	CASSLDLQRNQPQHF	TGTGCCAGCAGCTTAGATTTACAGCGCAATCAGCCCCAGCATTTT
-	TRBV20-1	-	TRBJ2-1	CSARDSGGPYNEQFF	TGCAGTGCTAGAGATTCGGGCGGGCCCTACAATGAGCAGTTCTTC
-	TRBV7-2	-	TRBJ2-5	CASSPAGVQETQYF	TGTGCCAGCAGTCCGGCCGGGGTACAAGAGACCCAGTACTTC
-	TRBV6-5	-	TRBJ1-2	CASSYEQGKGYGYTF	TGTGCCAGCAGTTACGAGCAGGGGAAAGGCTATGGCTACACCTTC
many	TRBV12-3/TRBV12-4	TRBD2	TRBJ2-1	CASSYLAGEQFF	TGTGCCAGCAGCTACCTAGCGGGTGAGCAGTTCTTC
many	TRBV19	TRBD1	TRBJ1-5	CASSIAQGARVFQPQHF	TGTGCCAGTAGTATAGCACAGGGGGCGCGTGTATTTCAGCCCCAGCATTTT
few	TRBV27	-	TRBJ1-6	CASSLLSPINGNSPLHF	TGTGCCAGCAGTTTATTAAGCCCTATTAACGGAAATTCACCCCTCCACTTT
many	TRBV20-1	-	TRBJ2-3	CSASLPGAITDTQYF	TGCAGTGCTAGTTTACCGGGGGCCATCACAGATACGCAGTATTTT
few	TRBV20-1	-	TRBJ1-2	CSAREPFRGYTF	TGCAGTGCTAGAGAGCCTTTCAGGGGCTACACCTTC
-	TRBV12-3/TRBV12-4	-	TRBJ1-1	CASSPGGAITEAFF	TGTGCCAGCAGTCCCGGGGGGGCCATCACTGAAGCTTTCTTT
few	TRBV3-1	-	TRBJ1-4	CASSQAFGPNEKLFF	TGTGCCAGCAGCCAAGCTTTCGGGCCTAATGAAAAACTGTTTTTT
few	TRBV5-4	-	TRBJ1-3	CASSHRTGNTIYF	TGTGCCAGCAGTCACAGAACTGGAAACACCATATATTTT
few	TRBV27	-	TRBJ2-6	CASSFRQATGANVLTF	TGTGCCAGCAGTTTCCGGCAGGCCACTGGGGCCAACGTCCTGACTTTC
few	TRBV29-1	-	TRBJ2-1	CSVGHGGGDEQFF	TGCAGCGTGGGACATGGGGGGGGCGATGAGCAGTTCTTC
-	TRBV4-3	TRBD1	TRBJ2-1	CASSPGQRYNEQFF	TGCGCCAGCAGCCCGGGACAGAGATACAATGAGCAGTTCTTC
-	TRBV11-2	-	TRBJ2-7	CASSLVGPRYEQYF	TGTGCCAGCAGCCTGGTGGGTCCTCGCTACGAGCAGTACTTC
-	TRBV7-9	TRBD2	TRBJ2-1	CASSPLTSGIRNEQFF	TGTGCCAGCAGCCCCCTGACTAGCGGGATCCGAAATGAGCAGTTCTTC
few	TRBV14	TRBD1	TRBJ1-5	CASSSRGEPQHF	TGTGCCAGCAGCTCCAGGGGGGAGCCCCAGCATTTT
few	TRBV4-1	-	TRBJ1-5	CASSLLYIPNQPQHF	TGCGCCAGCAGTCTACTATATATTCCCAATCAGCCCCAGCATTTT
many	TRBV5-1	-	TRBJ2-4	CASSLRDNQNIQYF	TGCGCCAGCAGCTTACGGGACAACCAAAACATTCAGTACTTC
once	TRBV2	TRBD2	TRBJ2-1	CASTPEGLALEQFF	TGTGCCAGCACCCCGGAGGGACTAGCGCTTGAGCAGTTCTTC
-	TRBV6-5	TRBD2	TRBJ2-7	CASSREGSSYEQYF	TGTGCCAGCAGCCGGGAGGGGAGCTCCTACGAGCAGTACTTC